These T cell receptor beta chains were read from a single sample in a study of shared clonotypes between healthy human individuals. Assay: immunoSEQ multiplex PCR; the TCRdb copy retains only in-frame clones and omits some. Among 2 million to 2.5 million clones listed, around 95% were seen once. What was sequenced was naive CD4+ T cells sorted from blood. The receptors come from a young man in good health. The CDR3 runs from the conserved cysteine through the conserved F or W. Each record gives: D gene, V gene, J gene, CDR3 DNA, CDR3 protein. A D gene is named only where the DNA matches it firmly.

D gene: TRBD1
V gene: TRBV10-3
J gene: TRBJ1-3
CDR3 DNA: TGTGCCATCAGTGCCGCCGGGACAGGGGCGGGGGGAAACACCATATATTTT
CDR3 protein: CAISAAGTGAGGNTIYF

D gene: .
V gene: TRBV9
J gene: TRBJ2-1
CDR3 DNA: TGTGCCAGCAGCGTGGAGGGTAACGAGCAGTTCTTC
CDR3 protein: CASSVEGNEQFF

D gene: .
V gene: TRBV11-3
J gene: TRBJ1-2
CDR3 DNA: TGTGCCGGATCGCTCGGGGGGACGGAAAAAGCCGATGGCTACACCTTC
CDR3 protein: CAGSLGGTEKADGYTF

D gene: .
V gene: TRBV4-3
J gene: TRBJ2-5
CDR3 DNA: TGCGCCAGCAGCCAAGATCCGGGGTCGGAATTAGAGACCCAGTACTTC
CDR3 protein: CASSQDPGSELETQYF

D gene: .
V gene: TRBV6-6
J gene: TRBJ1-1
CDR3 DNA: TGTGCCAGCAGTTACCTGGTTGGCACTGAAGCTTTCTTT
CDR3 protein: CASSYLVGTEAFF

D gene: TRBD2
V gene: TRBV4-1
J gene: TRBJ2-7
CDR3 DNA: TGCGCCAGCAGCCAAGGCGGGAGCTCCTACGAGCAGTACTTC
CDR3 protein: CASSQGGSSYEQYF

D gene: TRBD1
V gene: TRBV28
J gene: TRBJ1-5
CDR3 DNA: TGTGCCAGCAGGCCTACAGGGGGCATAGGCAATCAGCCCCAGCATTTT
CDR3 protein: CASRPTGGIGNQPQHF

D gene: .
V gene: TRBV2
J gene: TRBJ1-6
CDR3 DNA: TGTGCCACTACGAGGGGGGTGAATAATTCACCCCTCCACTTT
CDR3 protein: CATTRGVNNSPLHF

D gene: .
V gene: TRBV5-4
J gene: TRBJ2-5
CDR3 DNA: TGTGCCAGCACCCGAGGGGCGGCTCTACAAGAGACCCAGTACTTC
CDR3 protein: CASTRGAALQETQYF

D gene: .
V gene: TRBV11-2
J gene: TRBJ2-7
CDR3 DNA: TGTGCCAGCAGCTTACAGAGCTACGAGCAGTACTTC
CDR3 protein: CASSLQSYEQYF

D gene: TRBD1
V gene: TRBV2
J gene: TRBJ1-4
CDR3 DNA: TGTGCCAGCAGTGAAGCGTTGACAGGGGATGAAAAACTGTTTTTT
CDR3 protein: CASSEALTGDEKLFF

D gene: .
V gene: TRBV19
J gene: TRBJ1-5
CDR3 DNA: TGTGCCAGTAGTATCGGTGGTCAGCCCCAGCATTTT
CDR3 protein: CASSIGGQPQHF